The clone carrying this T cell receptor beta chain came up many times. What it recognizes is unknown. TCRdb re-called the 5' RACE reads with MiXCR, one entry per CDR3 protein. This table has hundreds of thousands of distinct CDR3 sequences, roughly 22% appearing once. This entry comes from a study of T-cell memory formation after mild COVID-19. Across the study: Largely donor-specific TCR clusters were found.

The study, taken as a whole, reports: Pre-infection memory carried some responding clones, suggesting that cross-reactive memory joined.

With 5 bases removed from V and 5 bases from J, the gap between germline ends came to 16 bases. This CDR3 has 14 residues. From germline, CDR1 is SEHNR and CDR2 FQNEAQ (reference sequence). The sequencing input was PBMCs or a T cell subset sorted from them (not recorded which). The clonotype originates from an adult woman who had mild COVID-19 (a few samples of this study predate the infection). Cell type and time point are not known. J is TRBJ2-7 and V is TRBV7-9; possible D gene TRBD1, 6 bases. CDR3 sequence: CASSRTENLDEQYF. DNA of the CDR3: TGTGCCAGCAGCCGGACAGAAAATCTAGACGAGCAGTACTTC.